This passage covers 27 T cell receptor beta chains from one sample sequenced in a study of shared clonotypes between healthy human individuals. This table comes from immunoSEQ multiplex PCR, and its TCRdb copy is limited to in-frame clones, with some not included. The sample has 950,000 to 1,100,000 clones, roughly 75% seen once. Sequences were obtained from memory CD4+ T cells sorted from blood. Described subset: CD45RA-negative fraction. Receptor source: a man aged 18 to 30 in good health.

Notes on this clone: A clone one base away is much larger, so this may be a read error. This chain joins TRBV7-9 and TRBJ2-2; D not certain. Germline V gene data show CDR1 as SEHNR and CDR2 as FQNEAQ (reference sequence). The V and J ends lost 5 bases and 3 bases respectively, with 4 bases between them. The CDR3 is 12 residues long. CDR3 in DNA: TGTGCCAGCAGCACCGACACCGGGGAGCTGTTTTTT. This encodes CASSTDTGELFF.

The rearrangement links TRBV7-8 to TRBJ2-7; D not resolved. The germline CDR1 and CDR2 sequences are SGHVS and FQNEAQ. Trimming took 5 bases from V and 5 from J, leaving 13 bases between them. The CDR3 sequence is 13 residues long. CDR3 bases: TGTGCCAGCAGCCTCCTTAGTAGCCACGAGCAGTACTTC. Amino acid sequence: CASSLLSSHEQYF.

This rearrangement joins TRBV2 to TRBJ2-5; D is unresolved. This CDR3 contains 11 residues. Germline CDR1 is SNHLY and CDR2 is FYNNEI. With 7 bases removed from V and 5 bases from J, the gap between germline ends came to 8 bases. CDR3 residues: CASKIHETQYF. Here the CDR3 DNA reads TGTGCCAGCAAGATTCATGAGACCCAGTACTTC.

The chain links TRBV6-4 to TRBJ1-1; D call uncertain. Between the trimmed V and J ends, which lost 5 bases and 0 bases, there was a span of 10 bases. The CDR3 has 14 residues. The germline V gene encodes CDR1 MRHNA and CDR2 SNTAGT. DNA for the CDR3: TGTGCCAGCAGTCAAAACAGCATGAACACTGAAGCTTTCTTT. Translated: CASSQNSMNTEAFF.

The rearrangement joins TRBV5-4 to TRBJ2-1, with 7 bases lining up with TRBD2. Germline V gives CDR1 SGHNT, CDR2 YYREEE (reference sequence). This CDR3 contains 16 residues. V was pared by 4 bases and J by 3 bases, with 10 bases of the junction left unmatched. CDR3: CASSLPGSGLYNEQFF. The CDR3 nucleotides are TGTGCCAGCAGCCTCCCGGGTAGCGGGCTCTACAATGAGCAGTTCTTC. Based on the CDR3 plus reference TRBV5-4 and TRBJ2-1, the full variable domain is ETGVTQSPTHLIKTRGQQVTLRCSSQSGHNTVSWYQQALGQGPQFIFQYYREEENGRGNFPPRFSGLQFPNYSSELNVNALELDDSALYLCASSLPGSGLYNEQFFGPGTRLTVL.

This clone has just one count. The genes are TRBV18 and TRBJ1-3, with D unclear. Germline CDR1 is KGHSH and CDR2 is LQKENI. The V and J ends lost 1 base and 0 bases respectively, with 16 bases between them. The CDR3 is made up of 18 amino acids. The CDR3 here is CASSPQNGRHNSGNTIYF. The CDR3 coding sequence is TGTGCCAGCTCACCACAAAACGGCCGCCATAACTCTGGAAACACCATATATTTT.

On this clone itself: Since a far larger clone is one base different, this is likely a read error. V usage is TRBV6-5 and J usage is TRBJ2-3; D unclear. V was cut by 4 bases and J by 3 bases, with 17 bases left in between. The CDR3 extends over 16 amino acids. The germline V gene encodes CDR1 MNHEY and CDR2 SVGAGI. This CDR3 reads CASSSEQSPRTDTQYF. The DNA of the CDR3 is TGTGCCAGCAGTTCGGAACAGTCACCACGGACAGATACGCAGTATTTT.

This sequence joins TRBV11-2 and TRBJ2-1; D not resolved. V dropped 6 bases and J dropped 5 bases, with 17 bases sitting between them. The CDR3 is made up of 15 amino acids. Germline-derived CDR1 and CDR2 are SGHAT and FQNNGV. The CDR3 DNA follows: TGTGCCAGCAGTTTAAGGAGCAGAATGGACAATGAGCAGTTCTTC. It codes for CASSLRSRMDNEQFF.

The rearrangement uses TRBV28 and TRBJ1-2; 8 bases agree with TRBD1. With 6 bases clipped from V and 3 bases from J, the junction kept 9 bases outside the gene matches. This CDR3 is built from 15 residues. Germline V lookup: CDR1 MDHEN, CDR2 SYDVKM. CDR3 DNA: TGTGCCAGCAGAACCCGGACAGGGCAAGACTATGGCTACACCTTC. Its translation is CASRTRTGQDYGYTF.

The chain is built from TRBV11-2 and TRBJ2-7, with TRBD1 matching 8 bases. The CDR3 covers 14 residues. Trimming took 5 bases from V and 6 from J; bases not matched to a gene: 9. The germline CDR1 and CDR2 sequences are SGHAT and FQNNGV. This chain's CDR3 is CASSPGGGTGEQYF. The CDR3 coding sequence is TGTGCCAGCAGCCCCGGGGGCGGGACAGGCGAGCAGTACTTC. The full variable domain, its missing parts supplied by reference TRBV11-2 and TRBJ2-7, is EAGVAQSPRYKIIEKRQSVAFWCNPISGHATLYWYQQILGQGPKLLIQFQNNGVVDDSQLPKDRFSAERLKGVDSTLKIQPAKLEDSAVYLCASSPGGGTGEQYFGPGTRLTVT.

This clone was detected only once. The chain joins TRBV7-2 to TRBJ1-3, with D possibly TRBD1 on 5 matching bases. This CDR3 is 14 amino acids long. Germline values: CDR1 SGHTA, CDR2 FQGNSA. V was cut by 6 bases and J by 3 bases, with 12 bases left in between. The CDR3: CASSSQGGGNTIYF. The DNA for the CDR3 is TGTGCCAGCAGTTCCCAGGGTGGTGGAAACACCATATATTTT.

The chain combines TRBV29-1 with TRBJ1-2; D might be TRBD1 (6 bases). The CDR3 covers 14 residues. V was cut by 0 bases and J by 4 bases, with 12 bases left in between. Germline values: CDR1 SQVTM, CDR2 ANQGSEA. The CDR3 sequence is CSVEDLGRGYGYTF. DNA for the CDR3: TGCAGCGTTGAAGATCTAGGCAGGGGCTATGGCTACACCTTC.

This sequence joins TRBV5-6 and TRBJ2-1; tentative D call: TRBD2 (6 bases). V was shortened by 4 bases and J by 9 bases, with 17 bases between the two germline ends. Germline CDR1 and CDR2: SGHDT and YYEEEE. The CDR3 spans 14 residues. CDR3 DNA sequence: TGTGCCAGCAGCCACCCGCGGCGGGACGGTGAGCAGTTCTTC. Translated: CASSHPRRDGEQFF. Drawing the rest from reference TRBV5-6 and TRBJ2-1, the complete variable domain is DAGVTQSPTHLIKTRGQQVTLRCSPKSGHDTVSWYQQALGQGPQFIFQYYEEEERQRGNFPDRFSGHQFPNYSSELNVNALLLGDSALYLCASSHPRRDGEQFFGPGTRLTVL.

V gene TRBV5-6 combines with J gene TRBJ2-7, with 8 bases lining up with TRBD2. CDR1 and CDR2 (germline): SGHDT, YYEEEE. V dropped 4 bases and J dropped 5; count of bases not matched to a gene: 8. The CDR3 has 14 residues. CDR3 DNA sequence: TGTGCCAGCAGCCGAGCGGGGGCCGGCGACGAGCAGTACTTC. The encoded protein is CASSRAGAGDEQYF.

With respect to this clone: This specimen includes other DNA sequences encoding the same CDR3. V gene TRBV7-9 combines with J gene TRBJ2-1; 11 bases fit TRBD2. This CDR3 region has 13 residues. Trimming at V came to 8 bases and at J to 4 bases, leaving 1 base not matched to a gene. Germline V lookup: CDR1 SEHNR, CDR2 FQNEAQ (reference sequence). Here the CDR3 reads CASGLAGYNEQFF. The CDR3 DNA sequence: TGTGCCAGCGGACTAGCGGGTTACAATGAGCAGTTCTTC.

This clone was counted between two and nine times. This chain joins TRBV4-3 and TRBJ1-4; 11 positions match TRBD1. The J segment lost 7 bases and the V segment lost 0 bases, leaving 1 base of the junction unmatched. The germline V gene has CDR1 LGHNA and CDR2 YSLEER. The CDR3 is made up of 15 amino acids. The CDR3 protein is CASSQEGTGGEKLFF. The CDR3 DNA follows: TGCGCCAGCAGCCAAGAGGGGACAGGGGGTGAAAAACTGTTTTTT.

This chain links TRBV27 with TRBJ1-4; D may be TRBD1 (6 bases). CDR1 MNHEY and CDR2 SMNVEV come from the germline V gene (reference sequence). Trimming removed 6 bases at V and 3 bases at J, with 11 bases between. CDR3 length: 14 amino acids. The CDR3 nucleotides read TGTGCCAGCAGGCCAGGGGTGGCTAATGAAAAACTGTTTTTT. Translating it yields CASRPGVANEKLFF.

The V and J genes are TRBV6-5 and TRBJ1-2, with a tentative D call TRBD1 (6 bases). The length of the CDR3 is 15 residues. Germline V gene data show CDR1 as MNHEY and CDR2 as SVGAGI. V was pared by 6 bases and J by 0 bases, with 14 bases between. The CDR3 sequence: CASSHTTGANYGYTF. CDR3 nucleotides: TGTGCCAGCAGCCATACGACAGGAGCTAACTATGGCTACACCTTC.

CDR3 nucleotide sequence: TGTGCCAGCAGCCGGTACATCAGGGAGGGTTCACCCCTCCACTTT. This translates into CASSRYIREGSPLHF. V gene TRBV14 combines with J gene TRBJ1-6, with D perhaps matching TRBD1 (5 bases). V was trimmed by 4 bases and J by 9 bases, leaving 16 bases between them. The CDR3 extends over 15 amino acids. CDR1 SGHDN and CDR2 FVKESK come from the germline V gene. Filled out from reference TRBV14 and TRBJ1-6, the complete variable domain reads EAGVTQFPSHSVIEKGQTVTLRCDPISGHDNLYWYRRVMGKEIKFLLHFVKESKQDESGMPNNRFLAERTGGTYSTLKVQPAELEDSGVYFCASSRYIREGSPLHFGNGTRLTVT.

The chain joins TRBV11-3 to TRBJ2-3; 7 bases line up with TRBD1. With 5 bases clipped from V and 5 bases from J, the junction kept 7 bases outside the gene matches. Looked up from germline, CDR1 is SGHNT and CDR2 is YENEEA. CDR3 length equals 14 residues. The CDR3 loop is CASSRDSGRDTQYF. As DNA, the CDR3 is TGTGCCAGCAGCCGGGACAGTGGGCGAGATACGCAGTATTTT.

This chain connects TRBV7-9 to TRBJ1-4, with D possibly TRBD1 on 5 matching bases. The V gene lost 5 bases and the J gene lost 4 bases, with 26 bases spanning the gap. Germline V lookup: CDR1 SEHNR, CDR2 FQNEAQ (reference sequence). The CDR3 covers 19 residues. In DNA form, the CDR3 reads TGTGCCAGCAGCCCTGGCAGGGACGTCTGGCTCCCCTATAATGAAAAACTGTTTTTT. It translates to CASSPGRDVWLPYNEKLFF. Drawing the rest from reference TRBV7-9 and TRBJ1-4, the complete variable domain is DTGVSQNPRHKITKRGQNVTFRCDPISEHNRLYWYRQTLGQGPEFLTYFQNEAQLEKSRLLSDRFSAERPKGSFSTLEIQRTEQGDSAMYLCASSPGRDVWLPYNEKLFFGSGTQLSVL.

In DNA, the CDR3 is TGCGCCAGCAGCCACACCCTCAATGAGCAGTTCTTC. As protein: CASSHTLNEQFF. The genes are TRBV4-1 and TRBJ2-1; D not resolved. Germline CDR1 MGHRA, CDR2 YSYEKL. The CDR3 has 12 amino acids. V was clipped by 3 bases and J by 6 bases, with 6 bases between them.

This clone was recorded once. In DNA form, the CDR3 reads TGTGCCAGCAGTTCACAGGGGGCGAGAAACACCGGGGAGCTGTTTTTT. Its translation is CASSSQGARNTGELFF. The J gene is TRBJ2-2, the V gene TRBV11-2, with TRBD1 matching over 9 bases. The V gene's germline CDR1 is SGHAT and CDR2 FQNNGV. V was pared by 6 bases and J by 2 bases, with 7 bases of the junction left unmatched. This CDR3 comprises 16 residues. Together with reference TRBV11-2 and TRBJ2-2, the CDR3 gives the full variable domain: EAGVAQSPRYKIIEKRQSVAFWCNPISGHATLYWYQQILGQGPKLLIQFQNNGVVDDSQLPKDRFSAERLKGVDSTLKIQPAKLEDSAVYLCASSSQGARNTGELFFGEGSRLTVL.

The rearrangement joins TRBV19 to TRBJ1-6; 9 bases align to TRBD1. V shed 11 bases and J 3 bases; nucleotides not matched to a gene: 5. The CDR3 extends over 14 amino acids. Germline CDR1 LNHDA, CDR2 SQIVND (reference sequence). The chain's CDR3 is CASSDRGYNSPLHF. For the CDR3, the DNA is TGTGCCTCATCGGACAGGGGCTATAATTCACCCCTCCACTTT.

The count of this clone is one. The CDR3 region is CAASLRGSGDEQFF. The CDR3 DNA reads TGTGCCGCTTCCTTAAGGGGTTCTGGGGATGAGCAGTTCTTC. V is TRBV10-3 and J is TRBJ2-1; D perhaps matches TRBD1 (5 bases). V lost 11 bases, J lost 8 bases, and 22 bases lay in between. CDR3 length equals 14 residues. CDR1 is ENHRY and CDR2 is SYGVKD in the germline V gene.

The chain links TRBV5-6 to TRBJ2-7; no clear D. CDR1 and CDR2 (germline): SGHDT, YYEEEE. The CDR3 spans 11 residues. Trimming shortened V by 5 bases and J by 6 bases, and 9 bases separated the two germline ends. DNA for the CDR3: TGTGCCAGCAGTTTTGGGGTCGAGCAGTACTTC. This encodes CASSFGVEQYF. Full variable domain (rest looked up from reference TRBV5-6 and TRBJ2-7): DAGVTQSPTHLIKTRGQQVTLRCSPKSGHDTVSWYQQALGQGPQFIFQYYEEEERQRGNFPDRFSGHQFPNYSSELNVNALLLGDSALYLCASSFGVEQYFGPGTRLTVT.

The chain is built from TRBV19 and TRBJ2-1; TRBD2 aligns across 11 bases. CDR1 is LNHDA and CDR2 is SQIVND in the germline V gene (reference sequence). Trimming cost V 3 bases and J 3 bases; bases outside gene matches: 4. The CDR3 covers 16 residues. The CDR3 bases are TGTGCCAGTAGTATCCTACTAGCGGGGGTCTACAATGAGCAGTTCTTC. Amino acid sequence: CASSILLAGVYNEQFF.